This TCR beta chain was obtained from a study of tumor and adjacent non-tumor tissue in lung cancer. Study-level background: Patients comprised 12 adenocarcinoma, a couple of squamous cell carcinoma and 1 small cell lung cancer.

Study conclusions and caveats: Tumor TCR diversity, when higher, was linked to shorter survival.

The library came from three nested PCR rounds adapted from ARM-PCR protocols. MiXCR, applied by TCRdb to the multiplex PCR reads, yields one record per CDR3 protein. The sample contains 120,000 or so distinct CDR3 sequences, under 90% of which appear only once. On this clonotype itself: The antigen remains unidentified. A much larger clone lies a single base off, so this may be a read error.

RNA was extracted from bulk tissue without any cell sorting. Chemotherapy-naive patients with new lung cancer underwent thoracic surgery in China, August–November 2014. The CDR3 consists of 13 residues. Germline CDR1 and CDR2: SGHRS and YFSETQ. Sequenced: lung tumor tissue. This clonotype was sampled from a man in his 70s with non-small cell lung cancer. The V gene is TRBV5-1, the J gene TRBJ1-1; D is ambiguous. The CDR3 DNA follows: TGCGCCAGCAGCTTACGGGGAGACACTGAATCTTTCTTT. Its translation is CASSLRGDTESFF.